The clone carrying this T cell receptor (beta chain) was seen more than once but under ten times. As yet, its antigen is unknown. Using its own MiXCR run on the reads, TCRdb lists one record per CDR3 protein. The data show just over 450,000 distinct CDR3 sequences, approximately 46% seen once. The germline V gene has CDR1 SGHVS and CDR2 FQNEAQ. Trimming took 1 base from V and 10 from J, leaving 11 bases between them. CDR3 length: 14 amino acids. The entry originates in a study of T cell repertoires in cytomegalovirus infection. Study at large: The authors relied on CMV epitopes, both recently identified HLA-C-restricted and well-studied HLA-B-restricted. Public TCR beta signatures provided an indication of both CMV infection and a matching HLA type.

Study observations and caveats: Clonotype analysis showed dominance of the ex vivo response by HLA-C-restricted CMV-specific TCR beta clonotypes.

The receptor was derived from a human donor in good health (CMV status not recorded). Some clones in this sample may be carry-over from other donors' samples. The rearrangement links TRBV7-8 to TRBJ1-6; D is undetermined. Material: cultured PBMCs, obtained from culture after CMV antigen stimulation. CDR3 DNA: TGTGCCAGCAGCTTAGTGAGGGTTCAATCACCCCTCCACTTT. Translated: CASSLVRVQSPLHF.